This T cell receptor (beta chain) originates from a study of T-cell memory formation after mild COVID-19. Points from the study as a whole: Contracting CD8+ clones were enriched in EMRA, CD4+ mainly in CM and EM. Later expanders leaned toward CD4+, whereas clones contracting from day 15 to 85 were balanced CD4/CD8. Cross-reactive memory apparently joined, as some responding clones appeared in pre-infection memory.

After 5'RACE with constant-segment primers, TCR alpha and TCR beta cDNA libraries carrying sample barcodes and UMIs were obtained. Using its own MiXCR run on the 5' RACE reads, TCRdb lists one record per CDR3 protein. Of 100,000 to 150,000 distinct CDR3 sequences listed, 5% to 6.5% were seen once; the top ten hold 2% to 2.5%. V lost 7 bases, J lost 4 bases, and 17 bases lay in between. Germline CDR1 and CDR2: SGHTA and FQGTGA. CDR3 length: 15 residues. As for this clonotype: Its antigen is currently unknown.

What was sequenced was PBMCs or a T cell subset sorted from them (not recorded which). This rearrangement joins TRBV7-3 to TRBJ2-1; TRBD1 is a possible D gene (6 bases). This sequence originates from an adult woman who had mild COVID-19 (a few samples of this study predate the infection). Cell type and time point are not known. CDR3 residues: CASKITGQEYNEQFF. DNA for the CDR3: TGTGCCAGCAAGATCACGGGACAAGAGTACAATGAGCAGTTCTTC. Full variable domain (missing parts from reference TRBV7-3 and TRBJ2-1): GAGVSQTPSNKVTEKGKYVELRCDPISGHTALYWYRQSLGQGPEFLIYFQGTGAADDSGLPNDRFFAVRPEGSVSTLKIQRTERGDSAVYLCASKITGQEYNEQFFGPGTRLTVL.